This T cell receptor (beta chain) was captured by sequencing in a study of shared clonotypes between healthy human individuals (dated by TCRdb to the early 2020s). With respect to the entire study: Three men and two women, aged 18 to 49 years, made up the cohort. For each donor, CD4 naive and CD4 memory were each run on three plates, CD8 naive on two plates, and CD8 memory on one plate. Libraries were prepared and TCR repertoires were sequenced by different laboratories using diverse techniques, in order to increase sequencing depth and limit assay-specific biases. Per donor, leukapheresis produced somewhere between about 0.94 and 8.9 billion PBMCs. To estimate repertoire size and how much clonotypes are shared between individuals, the study performed deep sequencing of blood TCR repertoires from roughly five healthy adults. General study outcomes and caveats: When several donors were compared, the shared fraction of clonotypes was about 5.2% for naive CD4, more than 3% for naive CD8, more than 2% for memory CD4, and less than 0.45% for memory CD8. Compared with non-shared clonotypes, clonotypes shared by all four sorted-subset donors had higher generation probabilities. Larger estimated clonotype richness was generally found for naive subsets than for memory subsets. Pairwise subsampling indicated that sequencing depth was expected to affect the degree of clonotype sharing among donors. Because the study included only a small number of donors, the genetic and exposure-history diversity represented was limited. Only blood was sampled, and tissue TCR repertoires likely differ from those in blood. Rarefaction of sorted-subset datasets indicated incomplete sequencing despite the large sequencing depth.

CD8 naive samples were CD45RO-negative cells positively selected for CCR7, giving a CD45RA+CCR7+ population that excluded TemRA cells. Donors were healthy HIV-negative adults with no recently reported acute infections or vaccinations. Every donor was a Caucasian adult living in Nashville, Tennessee, USA. Blood was collected by leukapheresis, and PBMCs were isolated by Ficoll-Histopaque density gradient centrifugation and then cryopreserved in liquid nitrogen vapor phase. Analytical flow cytometry was used to check the purity and quantity of each magnetically sorted T cell population. Genomic DNA was isolated from every sorted fraction and measured by UV absorbance on a Nanodrop 2000c. To note about this clone: Its antigen is still unknown. No much larger clonotype is one base removed from it; base qualities were not supplied.

The V end loses 4 bases and the J end loses 7 bases, and a stretch of 14 bases separates them. The CDR3 starts with the cysteine, ends with the phenylalanine, and has 14 residues. Only the CDR3 DNA is retained, 42 bases long and in frame from the first base. Reading the germline V gene gives CDR1 SGHNT and CDR2 YENEEA. TCR CDR3 regions were amplified from genomic DNA by multiplex PCR using the deep immunoSEQ assay. Extracted genomic DNA from each cell subset was spread evenly across all wells of several immunoSEQ 96-well plates, with each plate serving as a replicate. For sorted subsets, each replicate PCR was loaded with roughly 200 ng genomic DNA, equivalent to about 30,000 T cell genomes. The purified libraries were quantified using a Qubit 3.0 fluorometer, sized with a Bioanalyzer 2100, and then quantified again using the KAPA Library Quantification kit. Every immunoSEQ 96-well plate was sequenced on a dedicated single-read 150-cycle Illumina NextSeq 550 flow cell. The published analysis was carried out like this. Because the immunoSEQ output included only junctional sequences and no quality scores, the filtering could not be the same as the filtering used for full-length reads. Sequences were annotated with PyIR, a Python wrapper for IgBLAST v1.9, and V/J genes and CDR3 were assigned using IMGT germline references. Reads with weak V/J assignments (E-value above 1e-6), missing CDR3, stop codons, out-of-frame junctions, or ambiguous translated residues were removed. V3J clonotypes were defined as sequences sharing an identical inferred V gene, J gene, and CDR3 amino acid sequence. The percentage overlap between two repertoires was calculated by dividing the number of shared unique clonotypes by the size of the smaller repertoire. Three approaches were used to assess repertoire richness: RTK rarefaction, the Chao1 estimator, and Recon v2.1 estimates of unobserved clonotypes. OLGA was used to compute generation probabilities for all TCRbeta clonotypes that the gDNA method yielded from a handful of donors. Sourced from immuneACCESS, this table was stored by TCRdb with only in-frame sequences that have V and J called. A share of the clones is absent; for the studies checked, an unresolved V gene accounts for under half, and the remainder has no known explanation. V and J calls and clone size follow that table, whereas D and trimming were derived from the DNA. The sample table contains 660,000 or so clones; only one count was recorded for approximately 96% of them. The ten largest make up around 0.1% of the sample.

Material: naive CD8+ T cells sorted from blood. Sample cell subset or site, as interpreted from the label and publication: CD45RA+CCR7+. This clonotype was obtained from a woman aged 25 to 45 in good health. The chain was built from TRBV11-3 and TRBJ2-1; a confident D gene designation cannot be given. The CDR3 reads CASSSRVGPNEQFF. DNA sequence: TGTGCCAGCAGCTCCCGTGTGGGTCCGAATGAGCAGTTCTTC.